The rows below give T cell receptor beta chains drawn from one sample of a study of early T cells in non-severe SARS-CoV-2 infection. TCRdb reanalysed the 5' RACE reads using MiXCR and keeps one entry per CDR3 protein. The data contain about 80,000 distinct CDR3 sequences, 10% to 15% of them seen just once; the ten biggest clones take up 1.1%. Sequencing input: whole blood. All receptors derive from an adult who was a healthcare worker with PCR-confirmed SARS-CoV-2 infection or an uninfected control (not recorded which). Both conserved end residues are part of each CDR3. A D gene is named only where the DNA matches it firmly. Part of the rows lack a size; the others show once, few, many or a class for expanded clones.

TRBD1 | TRBJ1-5 | TRBV5-7 | NA | CASSVTGGRNQPQHF | TGTGCCAGCAGCGTGACAGGGGGGAGGAATCAGCCCCAGCATTTT
NA | TRBJ1-1 | TRBV28 | many | CASSLSNTEAFF | TGTGCCAGCAGTTTGAGCAACACTGAAGCTTTCTTT
NA | TRBJ1-2 | TRBV6-5 | NA | CASSTGTSGGYTF | TGTGCCAGCAGTACAGGGACATCTGGTGGCTACACCTTC
NA | TRBJ1-5 | TRBV11-2 | medium-sized | CASSLDRNQPQHF | TGTGCCAGCAGCTTAGATCGAAATCAGCCCCAGCATTTT
NA | TRBJ2-7 | TRBV28 | medium-sized | CASSLLGGPLYEQYF | TGTGCCAGCAGTCTTCTTGGGGGACCCCTATACGAGCAGTACTTC
NA | TRBJ2-1 | TRBV24-1 | NA | CATSDSVHGDNEQFF | TGTGCCACCAGTGATTCGGTCCATGGGGACAATGAGCAGTTCTTC
NA | TRBJ2-6 | TRBV24-1 | few | CATSLSGANVLTF | TGTGCCACCAGTTTGTCTGGGGCCAACGTCCTGACTTTC
NA | TRBJ2-2 | TRBV24-1 | many | CATSDWGAGELFF | TGTGCCACCAGTGATTGGGGGGCCGGGGAGCTGTTTTTT
NA | TRBJ1-1 | TRBV29-1 | many | CSARNTEAFF | TGCAGCGCGCGGAACACTGAAGCTTTCTTT
NA | TRBJ1-1 | TRBV6-6 | many | CASSYTGHQNTEAFF | TGTGCCAGCAGTTACACGGGACACCAGAACACTGAAGCTTTCTTT